These T cell receptor beta chains were read from a single sample in a study of shared clonotypes between healthy human individuals. The protocol was immunoSEQ multiplex PCR, while the TCRdb copy is restricted to in-frame clones and leaves out a portion. The sample lists about 1.9 million clones, 93% occurring once. The sequenced sample was naive CD8+ T cells from PBMCs. The receptors were gathered from a man younger than 35 in good health. Some clones in this sample may be carry-over from other donors' samples. Each CDR3 is given with its conserved first and last residue. D genes are given only for firm matches. Part of the rows lack a size; the others show once, few, many or a class for expanded clones.

J gene	clone size	V gene	D gene	CDR3 DNA	CDR3 protein
TRBJ2-2	NA	TRBV27	NA	TGTGCCAGCAGACACACTACGAGGGCCGGGGAGCTGTTTTTT	CASRHTTRAGELFF
TRBJ1-5	NA	TRBV6-5	NA	TGTGCCAGCAGTTACTCTTGGGGTCAGCCCCAGCATTTT	CASSYSWGQPQHF
TRBJ2-5	once	TRBV27	TRBD1	TGTGCCAGCATGGGACAGGGGCTGGGTCCCGGGACCCAGTACTTC	CASMGQGLGPGTQYF
TRBJ2-7	once	TRBV7-2	NA	TGTGCCAGCAGCTTCTTTGACAGACCCTACGAGCAGTACTTC	CASSFFDRPYEQYF
TRBJ1-3	NA	TRBV28	TRBD1	TGTGCCAGCGCAGGGGGGACCTCTGGAAACACCATATATTTT	CASAGGTSGNTIYF
TRBJ2-1	NA	TRBV7-9	NA	TGTGCCAGCAGCTTACGTCATGAGTGGCAGGAAGCCTACAATGAGCAGTTCTTC	CASSLRHEWQEAYNEQFF
TRBJ1-2	NA	TRBV19	NA	TGTGCCAGTAGTATGAACAGCTATGGCTACACCTTC	CASSMNSYGYTF
TRBJ1-3	NA	TRBV10-3	NA	TGTGCCATCAGTGAGAGCGCACAGGGACGGTTATCTGGAAACACCATATATTTT	CAISESAQGRLSGNTIYF
TRBJ2-7	NA	TRBV15	TRBD1	TGTGCCACCAGCAACCCCGGGACAGGAAAATACGAGCAGTACTTC	CATSNPGTGKYEQYF
TRBJ2-7	NA	TRBV28	NA	TGTGCCAGCAGTTTTCTCGAACGGGGGACCTACGAGCAGTACTTC	CASSFLERGTYEQYF
TRBJ2-1	NA	TRBV28	NA	TGTGCCAGCAGTACCGGTGGCGGCGGTGGTGAGCAGTTCTTC	CASSTGGGGGEQFF
TRBJ2-3	NA	TRBV4-1	TRBD2	TGCGCCAGCAGCAAACTAGCGGGAGGGGAGGTTACGCAGTATTTT	CASSKLAGGEVTQYF
TRBJ2-2	NA	TRBV9	TRBD2	TGTGCCAGCAGCGTAAACCGACTAGCGGGAAACACCGGGGAGCTGTTTTTT	CASSVNRLAGNTGELFF
TRBJ1-2	NA	TRBV5-6	NA	TGTGCCAGCAGCTTGGCCGAGGAGGGCTACACCTTC	CASSLAEEGYTF
TRBJ2-7	NA	TRBV27	TRBD2	TGTGCCAGCAACGAAAGAGCGGGAACGCTTTACGAGCAGTACTTC	CASNERAGTLYEQYF
TRBJ1-1	NA	TRBV15	NA	TGTGCCACCAGCAGACCCCATGGCGGGGACACTGAAGCTTTCTTT	CATSRPHGGDTEAFF
TRBJ2-1	NA	TRBV7-3	TRBD2	TGTGCCAGCAGCCCGATGGGCCTAGCGGTTGACAATGAGCAGTTCTTC	CASSPMGLAVDNEQFF
TRBJ2-7	NA	TRBV25-1	NA	TGTGCCAGCAGTGAAAACTACGAGCAGTACTTC	CASSENYEQYF
TRBJ2-5	NA	TRBV6-5	NA	TGTGCCAGCAGTTACTTGGGTTTGCGAGAGACCCAGTACTTC	CASSYLGLRETQYF
TRBJ1-2	NA	TRBV7-9	NA	TGTGCCAGCAGCTTAGTAGGGGCCGTCTATGGCTACACCTTC	CASSLVGAVYGYTF
TRBJ2-7	NA	TRBV27	NA	TGTGCCAGCAGTTTCACGGGAACCTACGAGCAGTACTTC	CASSFTGTYEQYF
TRBJ2-7	NA	TRBV11-1	NA	TGTGCCAGCAGCTGGGTAGGGAGCGCCTACGAGCAGTACTTC	CASSWVGSAYEQYF
TRBJ1-1	NA	TRBV19	NA	TGTGCCAGTAGTATAGTCTTCCGGGGCTTATCGAACACTGAAGCTTTCTTT	CASSIVFRGLSNTEAFF
TRBJ2-5	NA	TRBV7-9	TRBD1	TGTGCCAGCAGCTCCGGACAGGGGGCAGGAGAGACCCAGTACTTC	CASSSGQGAGETQYF
TRBJ2-1	NA	TRBV7-9	NA	TGTGCCGAGAGGGGAGGTTTAGGGCAGTTCTTC	CAERGGLGQFF
TRBJ1-4	NA	TRBV28	NA	TGTGCCAGCAGTTTAGGACTCTTATCAACTAATGAAAAACTGTTTTTT	CASSLGLLSTNEKLFF
TRBJ2-1	NA	TRBV13	NA	TGTGCCAGCAGCTTAGAGAACGGGAATGAGCAGTTCTTC	CASSLENGNEQFF
TRBJ2-3	NA	TRBV27	TRBD2	TGTGCCAGCAGTCAAACTAGCGGGAGAGCAGATACGCAGTATTTT	CASSQTSGRADTQYF
TRBJ2-5	NA	TRBV6-1	NA	TGTGCCAGCAGGCCCCTGGGGACCGAAGAGACCCAGTACTTC	CASRPLGTEETQYF
TRBJ2-1	NA	TRBV19	NA	TGTGCCAGTAGTACGAGACAGAACAATGAGCAGTTCTTC	CASSTRQNNEQFF
TRBJ2-7	NA	TRBV19	NA	TGTGCCAGTAGTATAGGTATAGGTGTCTACGAGCAGTACTTC	CASSIGIGVYEQYF
TRBJ1-1	NA	TRBV27	NA	TGTGCCAGCAGTTCTGGGGTATCCGCTGGCACTGAAGCTTTCTTT	CASSSGVSAGTEAFF
TRBJ2-1	NA	TRBV19	TRBD1	TGTGCCAGTAGTATAGTGGCAGGGGGCAATGAGCAGTTCTTC	CASSIVAGGNEQFF
TRBJ2-3	NA	TRBV19	NA	TGTGCCAGTACGGTCGGGCGACTTCCCACAGATACGCAGTATTTT	CASTVGRLPTDTQYF
TRBJ2-7	NA	TRBV29-1	NA	TGCAGCGTTGAATTAGGGGCGGGGTACGAGCAGTACTTC	CSVELGAGYEQYF
TRBJ2-1	NA	TRBV4-2	NA	TGTGCCAGCAGCCAAGATGGGGCTAAAAAATACAATGAGCAGTTCTTC	CASSQDGAKKYNEQFF
TRBJ1-5	NA	TRBV10-3	NA	TGTGCCATCACTGAAAATAGCAATCAGCCCCAGCATTTT	CAITENSNQPQHF
TRBJ2-1	NA	TRBV11-2	NA	TGTGCCAGCAGCCCTCTCCTCTTCTCCTACAATGAGCAGTTCTTC	CASSPLLFSYNEQFF
TRBJ1-5	few	TRBV7-9	NA	TGTGCCAGCAGCTCCACAGGGTTCAATCAGCCCCAGCATTTT	CASSSTGFNQPQHF
TRBJ1-4	NA	TRBV5-1	TRBD1	TGCGCCAGCAGCGCAGACAGGGCAAATAATGAAAAACTGTTTTTT	CASSADRANNEKLFF
TRBJ2-5	NA	TRBV11-2	NA	TGTGCCAGCAGCTTAGGGCTTTGGCAAGAGACCCAGTACTTC	CASSLGLWQETQYF
TRBJ2-2	NA	TRBV5-5	TRBD1	TGTGCCAGCAGCTTGGGGACAGGGGCTATAACCGGGGAGCTGTTTTTT	CASSLGTGAITGELFF
TRBJ2-5	NA	TRBV9	NA	TGTGCCAGCAGCGCCGGGGGCGTCCAAGAGACCCAGTACTTC	CASSAGGVQETQYF
TRBJ2-3	NA	TRBV4-3	NA	TGCGCCAGCAGCCAGGGATCAGACACAGATACGCAGTATTTT	CASSQGSDTDTQYF
TRBJ1-2	once	TRBV29-1	NA	TGCAGCGCGAACCCGACCCTGATGGGGGGGATAGCTAACTATGGCTACACCTTC	CSANPTLMGGIANYGYTF
TRBJ2-2	NA	TRBV27	NA	TGTGCCAGCAGTCCACTTACGGGGGTAGACACCGGGGAGCTGTTTTTT	CASSPLTGVDTGELFF
TRBJ2-1	NA	TRBV5-1	TRBD1	TGCGCCAGCAGACACTTGACAGGGGGCTACAATGAGCAGTTCTTC	CASRHLTGGYNEQFF
TRBJ1-5	NA	TRBV9	NA	TGTGCCAGCAGCGTAGGGGACAGCAATCAGCCCCAGCATTTT	CASSVGDSNQPQHF
TRBJ1-5	once	TRBV19	NA	TGTGCCAGTAGTCATGGGAGGATGGGGAGCAATCAGCCCCAGCATTTT	CASSHGRMGSNQPQHF
TRBJ1-5	NA	TRBV28	TRBD1	TGTGCCAGCAGTTTCCGAGGACAGGGACTCAAGCAGCCCCAGCATTTT	CASSFRGQGLKQPQHF
TRBJ2-3	NA	TRBV14	TRBD2	TGTGCCAGCAGCCAAGATTGGGCAGGAGCAAAGAGCGGGATAGGCACAGATACGCAGTATTTT	CASSQDWAGAKSGIGTDTQYF
TRBJ2-1	NA	TRBV2	NA	TGTGCCAGCACCAGTCCCGGAGACCAGTACAATGAGCAGTTCTTC	CASTSPGDQYNEQFF
TRBJ2-7	NA	TRBV6-6	NA	TGTGCCAGCAGTTCTGGGGTTTATTCCTACGAGCAGTACTTC	CASSSGVYSYEQYF
TRBJ1-5	NA	TRBV27	TRBD1	TGTGCCAGCAGTTTGAGACAGGGAAGCAATCAGCCCCAGCATTTT	CASSLRQGSNQPQHF
TRBJ2-3	NA	TRBV10-3	NA	TGTGCCATCAGCGGTACAGGGGAGGGTTCAGATACGCAGTATTTT	CAISGTGEGSDTQYF
TRBJ2-7	NA	TRBV7-9	TRBD1	TGTGCCAGCAGCCCCGGACAGGGGCGGGTCGAGCAGTACTTC	CASSPGQGRVEQYF
TRBJ2-7	NA	TRBV19	NA	TGTGCCAGTAGCTGGGGACTTGGCTACGAGCAGTACTTC	CASSWGLGYEQYF